The clone carrying this T cell receptor beta chain was picked up a small number of times. Its antigen is not identified. These data come from a study of shared clonotypes between healthy human individuals. Turning to the study itself: CD4 naive and memory got three plates each, CD8 naive two, CD8 memory one.

Positively selected for CCR7, the CD45RO-negative cells used as naive CD8 cells excluded terminally differentiated effector memory CD45RA+ cells. The study's findings and limits: Non-shared clonotypes were found to have lower generation probabilities than the clonotypes that were shared by all four of the sorted-subset donors.

This CDR3 region has 15 residues. The V end was cut by 1 base, the J end by 1 base, with 10 bases between. Germline V gives CDR1 LGHNA, CDR2 YSLEER. Here immunoSEQ multiplex PCR was the method, and the copy in TCRdb shows in-frame clones only, minus some. Of around 700,000 clones in the sample, under 95% were seen once. The chain combines TRBV4-3 with TRBJ1-2; D is unresolved. The sequencing input was naive CD8+ T cells sorted from blood. The sequence was collected from a man younger than 40 in good health. The CDR3 loop reads CASSQAGLDNYGYTF. The CDR3 DNA reads TGCGCCAGCAGCCAAGCAGGACTAGATAACTATGGCTACACCTTC.